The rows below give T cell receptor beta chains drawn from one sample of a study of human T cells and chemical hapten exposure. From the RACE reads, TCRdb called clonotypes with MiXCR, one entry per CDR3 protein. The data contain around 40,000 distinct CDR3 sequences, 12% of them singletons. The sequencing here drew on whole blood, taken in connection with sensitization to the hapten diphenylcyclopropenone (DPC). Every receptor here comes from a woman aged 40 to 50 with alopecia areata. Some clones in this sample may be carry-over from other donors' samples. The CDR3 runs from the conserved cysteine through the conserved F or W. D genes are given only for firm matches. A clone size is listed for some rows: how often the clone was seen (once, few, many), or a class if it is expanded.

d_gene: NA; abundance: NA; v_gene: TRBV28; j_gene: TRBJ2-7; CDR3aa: CASSSPTDGGHYEQYF; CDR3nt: TGTGCCAGCAGTTCCCCCACCGACGGTGGCCACTACGAGCAGTACTTC
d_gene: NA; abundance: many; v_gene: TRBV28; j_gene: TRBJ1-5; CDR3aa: CASRAPNQPQHF; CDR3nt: TGTGCCAGCAGAGCCCCCAATCAGCCCCAGCATTTT
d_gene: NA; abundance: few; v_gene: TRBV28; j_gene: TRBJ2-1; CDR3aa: CASSPAREQFF; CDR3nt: TGTGCCAGCAGTCCTGCGCGGGAGCAGTTCTTC
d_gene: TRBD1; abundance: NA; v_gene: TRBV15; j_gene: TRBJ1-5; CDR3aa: CAAGDRGYQPQHF; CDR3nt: TGTGCCGCTGGGGACAGGGGCTATCAGCCCCAGCATTTT
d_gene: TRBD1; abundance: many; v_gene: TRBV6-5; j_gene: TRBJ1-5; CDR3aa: CASSSLTGGPDQPQHF; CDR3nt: TGTGCCAGCAGTTCCCTGACAGGGGGCCCCGATCAGCCCCAGCATTTT
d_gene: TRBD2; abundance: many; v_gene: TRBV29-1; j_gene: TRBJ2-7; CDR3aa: CSVEGIAGAQYEQYF; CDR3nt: TGCAGCGTTGAAGGAATAGCGGGGGCCCAATACGAGCAGTACTTC
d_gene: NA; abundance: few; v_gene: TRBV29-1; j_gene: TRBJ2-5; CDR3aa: CSVAEGDETQYF; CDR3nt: TGCAGCGTTGCCGAAGGGGACGAGACCCAGTACTTC
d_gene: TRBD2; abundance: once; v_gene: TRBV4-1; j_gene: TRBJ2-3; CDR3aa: CASSETSGARADTQYF; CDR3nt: TGCGCCAGCAGCGAGACTAGCGGGGCCAGGGCAGATACGCAGTATTTT
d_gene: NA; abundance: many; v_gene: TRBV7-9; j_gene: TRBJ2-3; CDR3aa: CASSGVSTDTQYF; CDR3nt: TGTGCCAGCAGCGGGGTCAGCACAGATACGCAGTATTTT
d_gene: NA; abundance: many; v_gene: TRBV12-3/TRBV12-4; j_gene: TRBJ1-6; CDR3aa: CASSSLLGSPLHF; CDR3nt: TGTGCCAGCAGTTCCCTCCTCGGCTCACCCCTCCACTTT
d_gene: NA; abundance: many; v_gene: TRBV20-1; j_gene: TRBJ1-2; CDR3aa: CSAARNYGYTF; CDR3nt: TGCAGTGCTGCCAGGAACTATGGCTACACCTTC
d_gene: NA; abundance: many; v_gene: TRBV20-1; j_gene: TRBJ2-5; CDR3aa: CSARDGETQYF; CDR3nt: TGCAGTGCTAGAGATGGAGAGACCCAGTACTTC
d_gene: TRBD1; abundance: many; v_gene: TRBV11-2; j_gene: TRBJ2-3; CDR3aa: CASSYPGTDSTDTQYF; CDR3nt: TGTGCCAGCAGCTATCCCGGGACAGACAGCACAGATACGCAGTATTTT
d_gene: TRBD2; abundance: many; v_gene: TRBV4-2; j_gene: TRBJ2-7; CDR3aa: CASSQVGGTSDPYEQYF; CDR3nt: TGTGCCAGCAGCCAAGTAGGAGGGACTAGCGATCCCTACGAGCAGTACTTC
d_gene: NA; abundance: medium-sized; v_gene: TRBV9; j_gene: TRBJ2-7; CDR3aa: CASSVDVGPSYEQYF; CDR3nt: TGTGCCAGCAGCGTAGATGTCGGGCCCTCCTACGAGCAGTACTTC
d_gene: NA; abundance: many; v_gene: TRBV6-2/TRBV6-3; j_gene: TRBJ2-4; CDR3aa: CASSPDQGGVNIQYF; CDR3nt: TGTGCCAGCAGTCCCGACCAAGGAGGGGTAAACATTCAGTACTTC
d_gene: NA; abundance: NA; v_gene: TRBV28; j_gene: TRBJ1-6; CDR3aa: CASSTGTRGSPLHF; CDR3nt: TGTGCCAGCAGCACCGGGACGAGAGGTTCACCCCTCCACTTT